What follows are 5 T cell receptor beta chains derived from one specimen sequenced in a study of T cell repertoires in cytomegalovirus infection. TCRdb recomputed calls from the reads with MiXCR, one row per CDR3 protein. This table holds 55,000 to 70,000 distinct CDR3 sequences, 33% found once. These TCRs' antigens remain unknown. Source material: PBMCs, sequenced either directly or after in vitro stimulation (not recorded which). Receptor source: a human donor in good health (CMV status not recorded). Some clones in this sample may be carry-over from other donors' samples.

J is TRBJ2-4 and V is TRBV7-9; 12 nucleotides match TRBD2. V shed 4 bases and J 11 bases; nucleotides not matched to a gene: 12. Germline-derived CDR1 and CDR2 are SEHNR and FQNEAQ (reference sequence). CDR3 size: 16 residues. The CDR3 spells CASSYPSGRADTVQYF. As DNA, the CDR3 is TGTGCCAGCAGCTACCCTAGCGGGAGGGCCGATACGGTTCAGTACTTC.

There are many counts of this clonotype. V and J are TRBV7-2 and TRBJ2-3, with D perhaps matching TRBD2 (8 bases). The germline V gene encodes CDR1 SGHTA and CDR2 FQGNSA. The CDR3 has 13 amino acids. V dropped 9 bases and J dropped 8 bases, with 18 bases sitting between them. CDR3 protein: CASAREGAGTQYF. The CDR3 region has the DNA TGTGCCAGTGCCCGGGAGGGGGCGGGTACGCAGTATTTT. Full variable domain (remainder filled in from reference TRBV7-2 and TRBJ2-3): GAGVSQSPSNKVTEKGKDVELRCDPISGHTALYWYRQSLGQGLEFLIYFQGNSAPDKSGLPSDRFSAERTGGSVSTLTIQRTQQEDSAVYLCASAREGAGTQYFGPGTRLTVL.

V and J are TRBV20-1 and TRBJ2-5; D uncertain. Trimming pared 3 bases from V and 6 bases from J, leaving 8 bases between. CDR1 and CDR2 from the germline V gene are DFQATT and SNEGSKA (reference sequence). This CDR3 region has 11 residues. The CDR3 DNA sequence: TGCAGTGCTAGCAAAGCACAGACCCAGTACTTC. It yields the protein CSASKAQTQYF.

The gene calls are TRBV10-3 and TRBJ2-7; a weak D match, TRBD2 (5 bases). Trimming shortened V by 4 bases and J by 1 base, and 5 bases separated the two germline ends. CDR1 and CDR2 from the germline V gene are ENHRY and SYGVKD. This CDR3 comprises 12 residues. The CDR3 sequence is CAISGTSYEQYF. The CDR3 coding sequence is TGTGCCATCAGTGGGACTTCCTACGAGCAGTACTTC.

Concerning this clonotype: One end of the junction fails to match germline, which may point to a read error. The chain carries TRBV28 and TRBJ1-1; D is ambiguous. The CDR3 runs 15 residues. The germline V gene has CDR1 MDHEN and CDR2 SYDVKM. The DNA for the CDR3 is TGTGCCAGCAGTTTATGGCTCCCCCGGAACCCTGAAGCTTTCTTT. Protein sequence: CASSLWLPRNPEAFF.